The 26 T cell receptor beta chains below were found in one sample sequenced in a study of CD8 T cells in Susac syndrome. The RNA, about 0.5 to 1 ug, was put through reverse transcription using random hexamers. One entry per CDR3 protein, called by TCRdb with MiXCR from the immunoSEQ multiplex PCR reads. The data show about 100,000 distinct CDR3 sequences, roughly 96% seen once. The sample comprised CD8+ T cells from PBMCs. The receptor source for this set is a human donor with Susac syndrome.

CDR3 region: CASRETGNYGYTF. In nucleotides, the CDR3 is TGTGCCAGCAGGGAGACAGGCAACTATGGCTACACCTTC. The rearrangement joins TRBV25-1 to TRBJ1-2, with D perhaps matching TRBD1 (6 bases). The length of the CDR3 is 13 residues. Per germline, CDR1 MGHDK and CDR2 SYGVNS. V was shortened by 6 bases and J by 2 bases, with 10 bases between the two germline ends.

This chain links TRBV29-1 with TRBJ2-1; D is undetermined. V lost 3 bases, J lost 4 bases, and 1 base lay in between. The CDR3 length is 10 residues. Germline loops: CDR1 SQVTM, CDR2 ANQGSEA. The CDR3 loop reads CSVEYNEQFF. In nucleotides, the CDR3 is TGCAGCGTTGAGTACAATGAGCAGTTCTTC.

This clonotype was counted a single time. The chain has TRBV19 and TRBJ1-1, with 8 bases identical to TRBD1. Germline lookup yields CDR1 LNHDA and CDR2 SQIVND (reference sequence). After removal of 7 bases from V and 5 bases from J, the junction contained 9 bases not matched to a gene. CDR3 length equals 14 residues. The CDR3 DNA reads TGTGCCAGTAACGCCCGGGACAGGAGGACTGAAGCTTTCTTT. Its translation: CASNARDRRTEAFF.

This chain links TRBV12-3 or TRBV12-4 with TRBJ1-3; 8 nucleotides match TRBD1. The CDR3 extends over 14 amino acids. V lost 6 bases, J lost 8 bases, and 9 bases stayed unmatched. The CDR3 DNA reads TGTGCCAGCAGCTTAACGGACAGGGCTGACACCATATATTTT. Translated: CASSLTDRADTIYF.

The CDR3 DNA sequence: TGTGCCACCAGTGACCCGACAGGGTATGGCTACACCTTC. It specifies CATSDPTGYGYTF. This rearrangement joins TRBV24-1 to TRBJ1-2, with 7 bases matching TRBD1. The CDR3 is 13 amino acids. Germline V gene lookup returns CDR1 KGHDR and CDR2 SFDVKD. The trim removed 4 bases at V and 5 bases at J, leaving 3 bases unmatched.

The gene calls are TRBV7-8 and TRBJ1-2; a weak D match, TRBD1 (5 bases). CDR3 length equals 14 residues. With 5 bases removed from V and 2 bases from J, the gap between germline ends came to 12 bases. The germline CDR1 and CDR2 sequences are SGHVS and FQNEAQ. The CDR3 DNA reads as TGTGCCAGCAGCCCCTTCAGGGACAACTATGGCTACACCTTC. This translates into CASSPFRDNYGYTF.

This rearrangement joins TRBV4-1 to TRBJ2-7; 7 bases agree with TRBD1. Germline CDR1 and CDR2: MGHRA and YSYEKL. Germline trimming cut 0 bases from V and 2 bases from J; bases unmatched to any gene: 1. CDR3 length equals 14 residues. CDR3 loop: CASSQERGPYEQYF. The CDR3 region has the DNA TGCGCCAGCAGCCAAGAAAGGGGGCCCTACGAGCAGTACTTC.

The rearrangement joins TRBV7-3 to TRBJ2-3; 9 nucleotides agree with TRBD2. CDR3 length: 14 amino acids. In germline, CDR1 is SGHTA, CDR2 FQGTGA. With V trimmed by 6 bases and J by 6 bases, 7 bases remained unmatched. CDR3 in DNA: TGTGCCAGCAGTCTAGCGGGGTGGAGGGATACGCAGTATTTT. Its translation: CASSLAGWRDTQYF.

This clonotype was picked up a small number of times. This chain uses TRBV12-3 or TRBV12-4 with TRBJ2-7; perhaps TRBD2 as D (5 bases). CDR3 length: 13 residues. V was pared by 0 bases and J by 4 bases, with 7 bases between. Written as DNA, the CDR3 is TGTGCCAGCAGTTTAGCGCGCGGGTACGAGCAGTACTTC. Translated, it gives CASSLARGYEQYF.

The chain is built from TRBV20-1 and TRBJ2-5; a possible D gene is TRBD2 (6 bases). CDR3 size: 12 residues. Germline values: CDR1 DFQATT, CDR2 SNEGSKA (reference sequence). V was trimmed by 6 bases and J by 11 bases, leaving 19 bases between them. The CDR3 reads CSASGPPRGQYF. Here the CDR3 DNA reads TGCAGTGCCAGCGGGCCTCCCCGGGGGCAGTACTTC.

The CDR3 DNA is TGTGCCAGCAGTTTACTAGCGGGAGAAGGCGAGCAGTTCTTC. Translation gives CASSLLAGEGEQFF. The gene calls are TRBV27 and TRBJ2-1; 10 positions agree with TRBD2. Germline CDR1 reads MNHEY; CDR2 reads SMNVEV (reference sequence). This CDR3 has 14 amino acids. J was trimmed by 10 bases and V by 2 bases; bases with no gene match: 5.

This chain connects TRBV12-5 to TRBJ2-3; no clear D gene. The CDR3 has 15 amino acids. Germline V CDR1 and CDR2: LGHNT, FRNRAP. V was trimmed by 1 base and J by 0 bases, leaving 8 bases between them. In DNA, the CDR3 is TGTGCTAGTGGTTTGGACGCCTCTAGCACAGATACGCAGTATTTT. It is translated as CASGLDASSTDTQYF.

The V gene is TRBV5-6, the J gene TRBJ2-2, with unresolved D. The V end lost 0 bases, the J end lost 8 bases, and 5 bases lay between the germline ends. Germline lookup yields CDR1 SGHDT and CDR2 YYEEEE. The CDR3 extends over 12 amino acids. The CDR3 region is CASSLAAGELFF. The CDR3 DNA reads TGTGCCAGCAGCTTGGCCGCGGGGGAGCTGTTTTTT.

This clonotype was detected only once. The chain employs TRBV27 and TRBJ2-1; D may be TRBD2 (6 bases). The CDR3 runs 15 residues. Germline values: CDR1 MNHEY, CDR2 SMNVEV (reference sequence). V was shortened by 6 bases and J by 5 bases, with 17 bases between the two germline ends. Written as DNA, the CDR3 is TGTGCCAGCAGGCCAGACGGGAGAAATAACAATGAGCAGTTCTTC. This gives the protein CASRPDGRNNNEQFF.

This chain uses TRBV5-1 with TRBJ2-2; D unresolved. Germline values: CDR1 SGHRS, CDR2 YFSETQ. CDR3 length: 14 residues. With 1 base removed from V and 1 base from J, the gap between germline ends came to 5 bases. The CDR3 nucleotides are TGCGCCAGCAGCTTGTACGGGAACACCGGGGAGCTGTTTTTT. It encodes CASSLYGNTGELFF.

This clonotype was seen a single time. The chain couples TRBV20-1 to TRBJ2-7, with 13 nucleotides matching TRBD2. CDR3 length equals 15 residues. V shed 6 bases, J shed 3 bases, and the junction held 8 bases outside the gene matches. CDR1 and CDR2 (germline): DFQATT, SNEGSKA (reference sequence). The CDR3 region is CSAQPLAGGFYEQYF. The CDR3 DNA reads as TGCAGTGCCCAGCCACTAGCGGGGGGGTTCTACGAGCAGTACTTC.

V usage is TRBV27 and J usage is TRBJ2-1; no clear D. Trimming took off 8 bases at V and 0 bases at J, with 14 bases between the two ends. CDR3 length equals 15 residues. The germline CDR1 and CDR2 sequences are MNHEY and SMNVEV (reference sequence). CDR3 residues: CASAISPSSYNEQFF. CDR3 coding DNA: TGTGCCAGCGCCATATCCCCCAGCTCCTACAATGAGCAGTTCTTC.

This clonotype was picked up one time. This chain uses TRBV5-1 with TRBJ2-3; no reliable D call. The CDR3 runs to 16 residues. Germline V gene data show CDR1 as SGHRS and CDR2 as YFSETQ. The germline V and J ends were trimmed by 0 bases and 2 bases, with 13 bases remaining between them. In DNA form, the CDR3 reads TGCGCCAGCAGCTTGGCCCTGGCGGTCCCCACAGATACGCAGTATTTT. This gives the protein CASSLALAVPTDTQYF.

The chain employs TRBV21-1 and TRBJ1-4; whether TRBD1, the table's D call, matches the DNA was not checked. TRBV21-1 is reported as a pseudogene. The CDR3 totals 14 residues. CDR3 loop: CASIRQGANEKLFF. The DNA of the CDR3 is TGTGCCAGCATCCGACAGGGAGCTAATGAAAAACTGTTTTTT.

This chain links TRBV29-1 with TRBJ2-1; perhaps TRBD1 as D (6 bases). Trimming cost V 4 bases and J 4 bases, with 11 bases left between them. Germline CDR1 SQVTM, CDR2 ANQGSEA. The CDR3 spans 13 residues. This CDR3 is CSVVRDTYNEQFF. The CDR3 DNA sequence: TGCAGCGTTGTACGGGACACGTACAATGAGCAGTTCTTC.

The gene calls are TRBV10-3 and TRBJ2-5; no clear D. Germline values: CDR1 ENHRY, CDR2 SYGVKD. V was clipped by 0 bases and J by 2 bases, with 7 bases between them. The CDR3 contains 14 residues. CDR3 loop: CAISESAGQETQYF. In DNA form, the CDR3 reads TGTGCCATCAGTGAGTCTGCCGGACAAGAGACCCAGTACTTC.

This CDR3 is CASRTRGNNQPQHF. CDR3 DNA sequence: TGTGCCAGCCGGACAAGGGGCAACAATCAGCCCCAGCATTTT. The genes are TRBV27 and TRBJ1-5; possible D gene TRBD1, 5 bases. The V gene lost 8 bases and the J gene lost 3 bases, with 14 bases spanning the gap. Per the germline V gene, CDR1 is MNHEY and CDR2 is SMNVEV (reference sequence). CDR3 length: 14 residues.

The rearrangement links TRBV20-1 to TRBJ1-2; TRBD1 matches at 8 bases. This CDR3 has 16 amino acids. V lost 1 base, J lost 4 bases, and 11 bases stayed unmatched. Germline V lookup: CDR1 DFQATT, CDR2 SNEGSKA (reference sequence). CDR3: CSARGVRTGNGYGYTF. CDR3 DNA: TGCAGTGCTAGAGGGGTCAGGACAGGGAACGGCTATGGCTACACCTTC.

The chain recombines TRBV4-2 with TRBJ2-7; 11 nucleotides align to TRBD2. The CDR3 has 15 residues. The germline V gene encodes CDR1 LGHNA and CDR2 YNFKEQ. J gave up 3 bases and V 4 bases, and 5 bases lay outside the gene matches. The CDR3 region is CASSPGTSGDYEQYF. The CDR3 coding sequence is TGTGCCAGCAGCCCCGGGACTAGCGGAGACTACGAGCAGTACTTC.

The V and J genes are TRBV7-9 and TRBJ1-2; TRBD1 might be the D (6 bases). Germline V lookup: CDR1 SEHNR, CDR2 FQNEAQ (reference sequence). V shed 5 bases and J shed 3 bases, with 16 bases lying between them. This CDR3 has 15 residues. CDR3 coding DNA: TGTGCCAGCAGCCCTACGACAGGACCGCACTATGGCTACACCTTC. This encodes CASSPTTGPHYGYTF.

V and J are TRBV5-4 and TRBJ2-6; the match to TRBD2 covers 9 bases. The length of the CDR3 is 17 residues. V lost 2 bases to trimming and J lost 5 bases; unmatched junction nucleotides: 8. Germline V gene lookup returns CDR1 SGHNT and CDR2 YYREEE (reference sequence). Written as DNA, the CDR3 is TGTGCCAGCAGCTTCCTAGCGGGACGAGATCGGGCCAACGTCCTGACTTTC. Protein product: CASSFLAGRDRANVLTF. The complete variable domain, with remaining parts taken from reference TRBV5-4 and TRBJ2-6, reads ETGVTQSPTHLIKTRGQQVTLRCSSQSGHNTVSWYQQALGQGPQFIFQYYREEENGRGNFPPRFSGLQFPNYSSELNVNALELDDSALYLCASSFLAGRDRANVLTFGAGSRLTVL.